What follows is one T cell receptor (beta chain) and its context. In addition to blood RNA drawn from unsorted whole blood, germline DNA was extracted. cDNA specific to TCR beta was made from 500 ng of total RNA, with a constant-region primer employed for priming. Modified slightly, ARM-PCR produced TCR beta libraries over three nested multiplex PCR rounds. Both of the initial two PCR rounds ran for around 9 cycles and employed TRBV1-TRBV30 forward primers alongside a C-beta reverse primer. TCRdb processed the multiplex PCR reads anew with MiXCR; each CDR3 protein has one entry. The table records approximately 310,000 distinct CDR3 sequences, around three fifths of them present only once. The data derive from a study of tumor-infiltrating lymphocytes in primary liver carcinoma. The CDR3 contains 15 residues. V lost 2 bases and J lost 2, with 12 bases in between. Germline values: CDR1 SGHNT, CDR2 YYREEE (reference sequence).

The V gene is TRBV5-4, the J gene TRBJ2-3; possibly TRBD1 for D (6 bases). Sequenced input: peripheral blood. The TCR sequence derives from a middle-aged man with primary liver carcinoma and hepatitis B virus infection. CDR3 sequence (DNA): TGTGCCAGCAGCTTAACAGGGAAGGACACAGATACGCAGTATTTT. Protein sequence: CASSLTGKDTDTQYF.